These T cell receptor beta chains were read from a single sample in a study of cytomegalovirus exposure and HLA in healthy donors. Generated by immunoSEQ multiplex PCR, the TCRdb table keeps only in-frame clones and is missing some. The sample includes over 120,000 clones, about 95% seen only once; the top ten take 1.8%. Sequenced input: PBMCs. The receptors come from a man between 18 and 29 years old in good health and CMV-seropositive. CDR3s include the opening cysteine and the closing phenylalanine or tryptophan. D genes are given only for firm matches. Some rows have no size entry. The others give once, few or many, or a class for an expanded clone.

>TRBV28|.|TRBJ1-5|.
TGTGCCAGCAGTTTCGCAGGGTCCGGGCAGCCCCAGCATTTT
CASSFAGSGQPQHF
>TRBV19|.|TRBJ2-1|TRBD2
TGTGCCAGCCAGACTAGCGGGAGTTTCGATGAGCAGTTCTTC
CASQTSGSFDEQFF
>TRBV28|.|TRBJ1-5|.
TGTGCCAGCAGTTTATGGCCGGGGAATAGCAATCAGCCCCAGCATTTT
CASSLWPGNSNQPQHF
>TRBV21-1|.|TRBJ2-7|.
TGTGCCACCATACACACGGCGGGAGGGCCGGGCGAGCAGTACTTC
CATIHTAGGPGEQYF
>TRBV28|.|TRBJ2-7|TRBD1
TGTGCCAGCAGTTTCATGGGACAGGTCCACGAGCAGTACTTC
CASSFMGQVHEQYF
>TRBV2|.|TRBJ2-2|TRBD1
TGTGCCAGCGGATGGACAGGGGGGGCCGGGGAGCTGTTTTTT
CASGWTGGAGELFF
>TRBV13|.|TRBJ2-3|.
TGTGCCAGCACCCCGCTGGAGGGCCCAGATACGCAGTATTTT
CASTPLEGPDTQYF
>TRBV27|.|TRBJ1-5|.
TGTGCCAGCAGTTCTCGGGGGGGGATTCAGCCCCAGCATTTT
CASSSRGGIQPQHF
>TRBV14|.|TRBJ1-1|.
TGTGCCAGCAGCGGCACAGACATGAACACTGAAGCTTTCTTT
CASSGTDMNTEAFF
>TRBV5-1|.|TRBJ2-5|.
TGCGCCAGCAGCTCGGGACAACTACTAGAGACCCAGTACTTC
CASSSGQLLETQYF
>TRBV5-1|.|TRBJ2-1|.
TGCGCCAGCAGCTTGGGACCGGGCTCCTACAATGAGCAGTTCTTC
CASSLGPGSYNEQFF
>TRBV5-4|few|TRBJ1-6|.
TGTGCCAGCAGCCATGGGACTGGGGATCCCCTCCACTTT
CASSHGTGDPLHF
>TRBV28|.|TRBJ1-2|TRBD1
TGTGCCAGTCTGACAGGGAACTATGGCTACACCTTC
CASLTGNYGYTF
>TRBV7-7|.|TRBJ2-1|.
TGTGCCAGCAGTCCTAACGTCGCCGGGAAGCAGTTCTTC
CASSPNVAGKQFF
>TRBV2|.|TRBJ2-1|TRBD2
TGTGCCAGCGCTCTCAAGGGACTAGTCCATGAGCAGTTCTTC
CASALKGLVHEQFF
>TRBV6-6|.|TRBJ2-2|.
TGTGCCAGCAGTTACTCCCAGGGGCGGACCGGGGAGCTGTTTTTT
CASSYSQGRTGELFF
>TRBV28|.|TRBJ2-1|.
TGTGCCAGCAGTTTAGCGGGGCCTAACAATGAGCAGTTCTTC
CASSLAGPNNEQFF
>TRBV2|.|TRBJ2-1|.
TGTGCCAGCAGTGCCTTATCCTACAATGAGCAGTTCTTC
CASSALSYNEQFF
>TRBV28|once|TRBJ1-4|TRBD1
TGTGCCAGCAGTACTACCGGGACAGGGGGCTTGGGAACTAATGAAAAACTGTTTTTT
CASSTTGTGGLGTNEKLFF
>TRBV18|few|TRBJ1-5|TRBD1
TGTGCCAGCTCACCCTCGCAGGGGCAGGGGGAGCCCCAGCATTTT
CASSPSQGQGEPQHF
>TRBV7-8|once|TRBJ2-7|TRBD2
TGTGCCAGCAGCCCCCTAGCGGGATGGGACGAGCAGTACTTC
CASSPLAGWDEQYF
>TRBV5-1|once|TRBJ2-7|TRBD2
TGCGCCAGCAGCTTAGGGAGCGGGGACCTACAGCAGTACTTC
CASSLGSGDLQQYF
>TRBV10-3|.|TRBJ2-7|TRBD1
TGTGCCATCAGTTCCGGGACAGGGGGCTACGAGCAGTACTTC
CAISSGTGGYEQYF
>TRBV23-1|.|TRBJ1-5|TRBD1
TGCGCCAGCAGGTCCGGGACAGGGGTATATCAGCCCCAGCATTTT
CASRSGTGVYQPQHF
>TRBV15|.|TRBJ1-5|TRBD1
TGTGCCACCAGCAGAGGGGACAGGGACGGGCTTTACCGTTATAGCAATCAGCCCCAGCATTTT
CATSRGDRDGLYRYSNQPQHF
>TRBV25-1|.|TRBJ2-7|TRBD2
TGTGCCAGCAGTGAATGGGCGGGAGGGCCGCTAATCTTC
CASSEWAGGPLIF
>TRBV2|.|TRBJ1-1|.
TGTGCCAGCAGTCTACAGGGAACCACTGAAGCTTTCTTT
CASSLQGTTEAFF
>TRBV10-3|.|TRBJ2-5|.
TGTGCCATCAGCGCCGAGGAGACCCAGTACTTC
CAISAEETQYF
>TRBV6-8|.|TRBJ2-7|.
TGTGCCAGCAGTTATTCGGGATTCCAGTACGAGCAGTACTTC
CASSYSGFQYEQYF
>TRBV2|.|TRBJ2-5|TRBD2
TGTGCCAGCCTTAGCGGGAGCCAAGAGACCCAGTACTTC
CASLSGSQETQYF
>TRBV7-6|.|TRBJ1-2|.
TGTGCCAGCAGCCCACGGGGGGGTCAGGGTCAGTATGGCTACACCTTC
CASSPRGGQGQYGYTF